Following are 24 T cell receptor beta chains from one sample sequenced in a study of blood T cell repertoires in COVID-19. The data were produced by immunoSEQ multiplex PCR, yet TCRdb's version contains in-frame clones alone and is incomplete. The table has 310,000 or so clones, roughly nine tenths seen once. Specimen: peripheral blood. The source of these receptors is a woman aged 25-40 years with COVID-19, enrolled during active disease.

V is TRBV7-2 and J is TRBJ1-3, with D possibly TRBD1 on 6 matching bases. CDR1 SGHTA and CDR2 FQGNSA come from the germline V gene. The CDR3 loop spans 16 amino acids. V gave up 3 bases and J gave up 4 bases, with 16 bases separating them. The DNA of the CDR3 is TGTGCCAGCAGCTTGGCGAAATCCAGGGGCGGAAACACCATATATTTT. It yields the protein CASSLAKSRGGNTIYF.

The chain employs TRBV28 and TRBJ2-1; the match to TRBD1 covers 7 bases. Losses at the gene ends were 8 bases for V and 10 bases for J; bases not matched to a gene: 5. The CDR3 totals 11 residues. Germline CDR1 and CDR2: MDHEN and SYDVKM. For the CDR3, the DNA is TGTGCCAGCCTTCGACAGGGAGAGCAGTTCTTC. Its translation is CASLRQGEQFF.

This clone turned up a few times. The rearrangement links TRBV2 to TRBJ2-2; maybe TRBD2 (5 bases). The CDR3 is 13 residues long. V was trimmed by 5 bases and J by 5 bases, leaving 9 bases between them. Germline V gene data show CDR1 as SNHLY and CDR2 as FYNNEI. The CDR3 DNA reads TGTGCCAGCAGTAGGACGGGGACCGGGGAGCTGTTTTTT. As protein: CASSRTGTGELFF.

This chain joins TRBV5-6 and TRBJ1-2; D might be TRBD1 (6 bases). This CDR3 is 14 amino acids long. CDR1 and CDR2 (germline): SGHDT, YYEEEE. Deletions cut 0 bases from V and 8 bases from J, with 14 bases between. The CDR3 spells CASSLANRADGYTF. The DNA for the CDR3 is TGTGCCAGCAGCTTGGCGAACAGGGCGGACGGCTACACCTTC.

This sequence joins TRBV19 and TRBJ1-2, with TRBD1 matching over 12 bases. With V trimmed by 4 bases and J by 4 bases, 10 bases remained unmatched. Per the germline V gene, CDR1 is LNHDA and CDR2 is SQIVND (reference sequence). The CDR3 consists of 17 residues. The CDR3 here is CASSTRDRGRVGYGYTF. Here the CDR3 DNA reads TGTGCCAGTAGTACCCGGGACAGGGGGCGCGTCGGCTATGGCTACACCTTC.

This chain joins TRBV19 and TRBJ1-2; D is perhaps TRBD1 (6 bases). Germline V CDR1 and CDR2: LNHDA, SQIVND (reference sequence). V was cut by 1 base and J by 8 bases, with 17 bases left in between. The CDR3 has 15 amino acids. The CDR3 is CASSIGSRGFNGYTF. The CDR3 DNA follows: TGTGCCAGTAGTATAGGGAGCAGGGGCTTTAACGGCTACACCTTC.

This rearrangement joins TRBV5-1 to TRBJ2-2, with D possibly TRBD1 on 6 matching bases. With 0 bases removed from V and 8 bases from J, the gap between germline ends came to 11 bases. The germline V gene encodes CDR1 SGHRS and CDR2 YFSETQ. There are 14 residues in the CDR3. CDR3 residues: CASSLELGAGELFF. CDR3 in DNA: TGCGCCAGCAGCTTGGAGCTGGGGGCGGGGGAGCTGTTTTTT.

The chain links TRBV28 to TRBJ2-7, with 9 positions matching TRBD1. Germline CDR1 MDHEN, CDR2 SYDVKM. There are 15 residues in the CDR3. Unmatched junction bases numbered 13, after V lost 7 bases and J lost 6 bases. The CDR3 DNA reads TGTGCCAGCACCCAGGTCTCGGGACAGGGCTTCGAGCAGTACTTC. Amino acids: CASTQVSGQGFEQYF.

This rearrangement joins TRBV15 to TRBJ2-7; 12 bases align to TRBD2. The germline CDR1 and CDR2 sequences are LNHNV and YYDKDF (reference sequence). CDR3 length: 15 amino acids. After removal of 6 bases from V and 1 base from J, the junction contained 4 bases not matched to a gene. The CDR3 coding sequence is TGTGCCACCAGTGTCGGACTAGCGGGGTCCTACGAGCAGTACTTC. Its translation: CATSVGLAGSYEQYF.

The genes are TRBV7-9 and TRBJ2-5; D is perhaps TRBD2 (6 bases). V lost 2 bases and J lost 2, with 9 bases in between. Germline V gives CDR1 SEHNR, CDR2 FQNEAQ (reference sequence). The CDR3 covers 14 residues. In nucleotides, the CDR3 is TGTGCCAGCAGCTTATTCGGGGGACAAGAGACCCAGTACTTC. This sequence encodes CASSLFGGQETQYF.

This sequence joins TRBV11-2 and TRBJ2-7; 14 bases map to TRBD2. Looked up from germline, CDR1 is SGHAT and CDR2 is FQNNGV. The CDR3 consists of 14 residues. V lost 6 bases, J lost 6 bases, and 4 bases stayed unmatched. The CDR3 loop is CASRPGLAGGEQYF. In DNA, the CDR3 is TGTGCCAGCAGACCCGGACTAGCGGGGGGCGAGCAGTACTTC.

The chain combines TRBV28 with TRBJ1-1; 8 bases map to TRBD1. The junction had 10 bases not matched to a gene; V was cut back by 10 bases and J by 0 bases. The V gene's germline CDR1 is MDHEN and CDR2 SYDVKM. This CDR3 region has 15 residues. CDR3 sequence: CATQTGVGMNTEAFF. The CDR3 nucleotides read TGTGCCACTCAGACAGGGGTAGGCATGAACACTGAAGCTTTCTTT.

This chain links TRBV29-1 with TRBJ1-2, with D possibly TRBD1 on 6 matching bases. The CDR3 has 14 amino acids. CDR1 is SQVTM, CDR2 ANQGSEA, per germline. Trimming took 6 bases from V and 2 from J, leaving 16 bases between them. CDR3 protein: CSVYTGPPNYGYTF. CDR3 sequence (DNA): TGCAGCGTGTATACAGGGCCCCCAAACTATGGCTACACCTTC.

The CDR3 nucleotides are TGTGCCAGCAGTGACTCAGGACTAGCGGAAAGGGATACGCAGTATTTT. This translates into CASSDSGLAERDTQYF. The genes are TRBV6-4 and TRBJ2-3; 10 positions match TRBD2. Germline CDR1 and CDR2: MRHNA and SNTAGT. The CDR3 spans 16 residues. V was pared by 0 bases and J by 6 bases, with 6 bases of the junction left unmatched.

CDR3 sequence: CASSFPGQGNQPQHF. In nucleotides, the CDR3 is TGTGCCAGTAGTTTCCCGGGACAGGGGAATCAGCCCCAGCATTTT. The chain employs TRBV19 and TRBJ1-5, with TRBD1 matching over 10 bases. CDR1 and CDR2 (germline): LNHDA, SQIVND (reference sequence). J gave up 4 bases and V 5 bases, and 5 bases lay outside the gene matches. This CDR3 contains 15 residues.

This rearrangement joins TRBV19 to TRBJ1-5, with TRBD1 matching over 10 bases. Germline V CDR1 and CDR2: LNHDA, SQIVND (reference sequence). The CDR3 length is 16 residues. V lost 3 bases and J lost 4; bases outside the gene matches: 6. CDR3 in amino acids: CASSILPGQGNQPQHF. As DNA, the CDR3 is TGTGCCAGTAGTATCCTACCGGGACAGGGGAATCAGCCCCAGCATTTT.

The V and J genes are TRBV5-1 and TRBJ1-1, with unresolved D. Trimming left V 1 base short and J 1 base short, with 11 bases between. Germline CDR1 and CDR2: SGHRS and YFSETQ. This CDR3 is built from 15 residues. In nucleotides, the CDR3 is TGCGCCAGCAGCTTGTCTGGCAGAAAGAACACTGAAGCTTTCTTT. Encoded protein: CASSLSGRKNTEAFF.

This sequence joins TRBV28 and TRBJ1-4; D gene uncertain. V lost 1 base, J lost 0 bases, and 6 bases lay in between. CDR1 is MDHEN and CDR2 is SYDVKM in the germline V gene. The CDR3 has 15 amino acids. CDR3 sequence: CASSLFQATNEKLFF. DNA for the CDR3: TGTGCCAGCAGTTTATTCCAGGCAACTAATGAAAAACTGTTTTTT.

The rearrangement joins TRBV6-6 to TRBJ1-2; tentative D call: TRBD1 (6 bases). Germline CDR1 and CDR2: MNHNY and SVGAGI (reference sequence). The V and J ends lost 5 bases and 5 bases respectively, with 27 bases between them. The CDR3 has 18 residues. The CDR3 DNA is TGTGCCAGCAGTCCGGGAGGATTTGGAGGGGGAAGACTGTATGGCTACACCTTC. Translated, it gives CASSPGGFGGGRLYGYTF.

The chain carries TRBV7-9 and TRBJ2-1, with D perhaps TRBD1 (6 bases). Per the germline V gene, CDR1 is SEHNR and CDR2 is FQNEAQ (reference sequence). The germline V and J ends were trimmed by 2 bases and 0 bases, with 11 bases remaining between them. The CDR3 has 16 residues. CDR3: CASSLKGESSYNEQFF. The CDR3 region has the DNA TGTGCCAGCAGCTTAAAGGGGGAAAGCTCCTACAATGAGCAGTTCTTC.

This sequence joins TRBV7-2 and TRBJ2-1; D not certain. V lost 5 bases and J 3 bases, leaving 11 bases between the germline ends. The CDR3 has 14 amino acids. The germline gives CDR1 SGHTA, CDR2 FQGNSA. CDR3 DNA: TGTGCCAGCAGCCGTACTACGTACTACAATGAGCAGTTCTTC. Protein product: CASSRTTYYNEQFF. The variable domain in full, with the rest retrieved from reference TRBV7-2 and TRBJ2-1, is GAGVSQSPSNKVTEKGKDVELRCDPISGHTALYWYRQSLGQGLEFLIYFQGNSAPDKSGLPSDRFSAERTGGSVSTLTIQRTQQEDSAVYLCASSRTTYYNEQFFGPGTRLTVL.

The V call is TRBV29-1, the J call TRBJ2-1, with D perhaps matching TRBD1 (6 bases). Germline V gives CDR1 SQVTM, CDR2 ANQGSEA. V lost 1 base and J 8 bases, leaving 9 bases between the germline ends. This CDR3 comprises 12 residues. CDR3 nucleotides: TGCAGCGTTGAAGTGGGGGCCGATGAGCAGTTCTTC. Its protein product is CSVEVGADEQFF.

The chain joins TRBV2 to TRBJ1-2; 8 nucleotides line up with TRBD1. The CDR3 has 15 residues. V trimming: 7 bases; J trimming: 4 bases; junction bases outside the gene matches: 11. Germline loops: CDR1 SNHLY, CDR2 FYNNEI. CDR3 nucleotide sequence: TGTGCCAGCATTAGAGGAACAGGGGGGGTCTATGGCTACACCTTC. It specifies CASIRGTGGVYGYTF.

For the CDR3, the DNA is TGTGCCAGCAGCCCTGGACAGGGGAGGGAAAAACTGTTTTTT. Its translation is CASSPGQGREKLFF. The gene calls are TRBV11-2 and TRBJ1-4; TRBD1 matches at 9 bases. Germline V gives CDR1 SGHAT, CDR2 FQNNGV. This CDR3 spans 14 amino acids. V shed 5 bases and J 8 bases; nucleotides not matched to a gene: 6.